Listed below are T cell receptor beta chains from one sample, sequenced in a study of vaccination effects on CD4 cells after COVID-19. The antigens these receptors bind are not known. TCRdb keeps only in-frame clones here, not all; method: immunoSEQ multiplex PCR. Of roughly 24,000 clones in the sample, around 76% were seen once. Sample: CD4+ T cells from PBMCs cultured with SARS-CoV-2 spike peptides, taken before COVID-19 vaccination. The receptor set was obtained from a human donor who had a prior SARS-CoV-2 infection. Both conserved end residues are part of each CDR3. A D gene is named only where the DNA matches it firmly. The size field is filled for only some rows; it gives once, few, many or a size class.

d_gene | j_gene | v_gene | abundance | CDR3nt | CDR3aa
TRBD1 | TRBJ1-3 | TRBV5-4 | - | TGTGCCAGCAGCTTGGCCCCGGGACAGGGAGACGGAAACACCATATATTTT | CASSLAPGQGDGNTIYF
TRBD1 | TRBJ2-1 | TRBV5-1 | once | TGCGCCAGCAGCTTTAGGGGACAGGCGATCTCCTACAATGAGCAGTTCTTC | CASSFRGQAISYNEQFF
- | TRBJ2-7 | TRBV5-6 | - | TGTGCCAGCAGCTTTGGGGGCGCGGCGCGTTACGAGCAGTACTTC | CASSFGGAARYEQYF
- | TRBJ2-7 | TRBV19 | - | TGTGCCAGTAGTATAAGTGGAAGGGGGGCCATCTTTGGAGAGCAGTACTTC | CASSISGRGAIFGEQYF
TRBD2 | TRBJ2-1 | TRBV2 | - | TGTGCCAGCAGTTCCCCGTCCGGGGGGTATGGTACCGGTGAGCAGTTCTTC | CASSSPSGGYGTGEQFF
- | TRBJ2-3 | TRBV6-6 | - | TGTGCCAGCAGCCCGATCTCCCCCAGGGCAGATACGCAGTATTTT | CASSPISPRADTQYF
- | TRBJ2-1 | TRBV9 | - | TGTGCCAGCAGCCCCACACTGGACCTCCACCGAGGTGAGCAGTTCTTC | CASSPTLDLHRGEQFF
TRBD2 | TRBJ2-7 | TRBV13 | few | TGTGCCAGCAGCTTAGAAGGGGCGGGAGGGTACGAGCAGTACTTC | CASSLEGAGGYEQYF
- | TRBJ1-2 | TRBV19 | - | TGTGCCAGTAGTATGCCCCCAAGTCGGGCTGGCTACACCTTC | CASSMPPSRAGYTF
- | TRBJ1-4 | TRBV15 | - | TGTGCCACCAGCTTTGATGAAAAACTGTTTTTT | CATSFDEKLFF
- | TRBJ1-5 | TRBV3-1/TRBV3-2 | - | TGTGCCAGCAGCCAAGAGGGCGATCAGCCCCAGCATTTT | CASSQEGDQPQHF
- | TRBJ1-1 | TRBV7-8 | - | TGTGCCAGCAGCTTAGGGGACGAGAACACTGAAGCTTTCTTT | CASSLGDENTEAFF
TRBD2 | TRBJ2-3 | TRBV15 | - | TGTGCCACCGACGGGGGGGCGGGAGATACGCAGTATTTT | CATDGGAGDTQYF
- | TRBJ2-7 | TRBV5-6 | few | TGTGCCAGCAGCTATAGGGGGGCCACCTACGAGCAGTACTTC | CASSYRGATYEQYF
- | TRBJ2-7 | TRBV11-3 | - | TGTGCCAGCATGGATGGAGACCGTTACGAGCAGTACTTC | CASMDGDRYEQYF
- | TRBJ1-1 | TRBV9 | - | TGTGCCAGCAGCGTAGCTTACTCAGGGGAAGCTTTCTTT | CASSVAYSGEAFF
- | TRBJ1-4 | TRBV5-8 | - | TGTGCCAGCAGCTTGTTCCGGGCATCTAATGAAAAACTGTTTTTT | CASSLFRASNEKLFF
TRBD1 | TRBJ1-4 | TRBV24-1 | - | TGTGCCACCAGTGATTACAGGGGAGTAGAACTGTTTTTT | CATSDYRGVELFF
- | TRBJ2-3 | TRBV5-4 | - | TGTGCCAGCAGCTTGGATCCTAGCACAGATACGCAGTATTTT | CASSLDPSTDTQYF
- | TRBJ2-1 | TRBV19 | few | TGTGCCAGTAGTTCCTGGTACAATGAGCAGTTCTTC | CASSSWYNEQFF
- | TRBJ1-2 | TRBV7-9 | - | TGTGCCAGCAGCTTAGGAGGGCTGTCTGGCTACACCTTC | CASSLGGLSGYTF
TRBD1 | TRBJ1-4 | TRBV5-4 | - | TGTGCGACCAGGGGGCGCGGTGAAAAACTGTTTTTT | CATRGRGEKLFF
TRBD2 | TRBJ2-1 | TRBV12-3/TRBV12-4 | once | TGTGCCAGCAGCCCTAGCGGGGGCAATGAGCAGTTCTTC | CASSPSGGNEQFF
- | TRBJ1-4 | TRBV5-1 | few | TGCGCCAGCCGGGGGGCCCCTAATGAAAAACTGTTTTTT | CASRGAPNEKLFF
TRBD1 | TRBJ1-2 | TRBV4-3 | - | TGCGCCAGCAGCTTCAATGACAGGGGTGGTCGTACTAGGACCTTC | CASSFNDRGGRTRTF
- | TRBJ1-5 | TRBV9 | few | TGTGCCAGCAGGGCGAACAGGGCCAAGGGGGACAATCAGCCCCAGCATTTT | CASRANRAKGDNQPQHF
- | TRBJ1-3 | TRBV28 | - | TGTGCCAGCAACCCTAGTCCTGGGGAAGGAAACACCATATATTTT | CASNPSPGEGNTIYF
TRBD1 | TRBJ1-3 | TRBV6-5 | - | TGTGCCAGCAGCCCCGGGACAGAAAGAAACACCATATATTTT | CASSPGTERNTIYF
TRBD1 | TRBJ2-7 | TRBV19 | - | TGTGCCAGTAGCCGGGACAGGGTATTCCGCGAGCAGTACTTC | CASSRDRVFREQYF
- | TRBJ2-7 | TRBV3-1/TRBV3-2 | - | TGTGCCAGCAGCCATTTCAACCAGGGATACGAGCAGTACTTC | CASSHFNQGYEQYF
- | TRBJ1-3 | TRBV5-1 | - | TGCGCCAGCAGCCGGGAGGGGCTCTCTGGAAACACCATATATTTT | CASSREGLSGNTIYF
TRBD1 | TRBJ1-2 | TRBV2 | - | TGTGCCAGCAGAACCGTTGGGGACAGGGAAGTTAAGGGACTAGGCTACACCTTC | CASRTVGDREVKGLGYTF
- | TRBJ1-5 | TRBV28 | - | TGTGCCAGCAGTTTACAGTCTAGCAATCAGCCCCAGCATTTT | CASSLQSSNQPQHF
TRBD1 | TRBJ1-1 | TRBV29-1 | few | TGCAGCGCCGGGACAGGGTGGGGGATGAACACTGAAGCTTTCTTT | CSAGTGWGMNTEAFF
TRBD2 | TRBJ2-3 | TRBV4-2 | - | TGTGCCAGCAGCCAAGAGGCGGGGGGTAGCACAGATACGCAGTATTTT | CASSQEAGGSTDTQYF
TRBD1 | TRBJ1-4 | TRBV5-1 | - | TGCGCCAGCAGCGGTCGGCCGCCGGGGACAGGGGGCGATACTAATGAAAAACTGTTTTTT | CASSGRPPGTGGDTNEKLFF
- | TRBJ2-2 | TRBV6-1 | - | TGTGCCAGCAGTGAAAAGTGGACGTTCACCGGGGAGCTGTTTTTT | CASSEKWTFTGELFF
TRBD2 | TRBJ2-3 | TRBV15 | - | TGTGCCACCAGCATCGGGCTAGCGGGAGGCCTTAGCACAGATACGCAGTATTTT | CATSIGLAGGLSTDTQYF
- | TRBJ1-2 | TRBV30 | large | TGTGCCTGGAGTGTAAGTCAGAACTATGGCTACACCTTC | CAWSVSQNYGYTF
TRBD1 | TRBJ1-1 | TRBV20-1 | - | TGCAGTGCTAGTAACAGGGGGCGGAACACTGAAGCTTTCTTT | CSASNRGRNTEAFF
- | TRBJ2-7 | TRBV7-2 | medium-sized | TGTGCCAGCAGCTTGGAACGGGACCCCTCCGAGCAGTACTTC | CASSLERDPSEQYF
TRBD1 | TRBJ1-6 | TRBV5-1 | - | TGCGCCAGCACCCTCCAGGGGGCGGATTCACCCCTCCACTTT | CASTLQGADSPLHF
TRBD1 | TRBJ1-2 | TRBV7-9 | - | TGTGCCAGCAGCTCCGTGACAGGGGAGGATGGCTACACCTTC | CASSSVTGEDGYTF
TRBD1 | TRBJ2-7 | TRBV7-9 | - | TGTGCCAGCAGCTTTCCGGGACAGGGATTCTACGAGCAGTACTTC | CASSFPGQGFYEQYF
TRBD2 | TRBJ2-7 | TRBV15 | - | TGTGCCACCAGCAGAGGGCCAGCGGGGGTACCCCACGAGCAGTACTTC | CATSRGPAGVPHEQYF
- | TRBJ1-5 | TRBV6-6 | - | TGTGCCAGCAGCTGGAACGGGGCGGGCACATTTCAGCCCCAGCATTTT | CASSWNGAGTFQPQHF
TRBD2 | TRBJ2-1 | TRBV5-4 | - | TGTGCCAGCAGCCCGAAGACTAGCGGGTCCTACAATGAGCAGTTCTTC | CASSPKTSGSYNEQFF
- | TRBJ1-5 | TRBV6-2/TRBV6-3 | - | TGTGCCAGCAGTTACTCGAACGCAAATCAGCCCCAGCATTTT | CASSYSNANQPQHF
TRBD2 | TRBJ2-1 | TRBV2 | - | TGTGCCAGCACAAGACTAGCGGGAGATGAGCAGTTCTTC | CASTRLAGDEQFF
TRBD2 | TRBJ2-7 | TRBV5-1 | - | TGCGCCAGCAGCTCCTTCTCGGGGGGGGCATTTTACGAGCAGTACTTC | CASSSFSGGAFYEQYF
- | TRBJ2-5 | TRBV2 | - | TGTGCCACCACGGGGGACCAAGAGACCCAGTACTTC | CATTGDQETQYF
TRBD1 | TRBJ2-1 | TRBV7-9 | - | TGTGCCAGCAGCCCGCGAGGGACAGGGAACTACAATGAGCAGTTCTTC | CASSPRGTGNYNEQFF